This T cell receptor (beta chain) was documented in a study of T cells in women clearing cervical HPV infection. Germline V CDR1 and CDR2: SGHAT, FQNNGV. V lost 6 bases to trimming and J lost 5 bases; unmatched junction nucleotides: 10. There are 15 residues in the CDR3. Whole-study results and caveats: Richness differences could reflect unmeasured T-cell content per sample. Cases carried less TRBV6-7 than controls: 0.11% versus 0.16%.

With regard to this clone: Its target is unknown. The read terminates 3 residues ahead of where the CDR3 ends, so the germline J gene completes it.

Some clones are missing from TCRdb's copy, which holds only in-frame ones; the method was immunoSEQ multiplex PCR. The sample features around 21,000 clones, with less than 7.5% in its top ten. V usage is TRBV11-2 and J usage is TRBJ2-5, with TRBD2 matching 9 bases. The specimen sequenced was blood buffy coat. The clonotype originates from a woman aged 18 to 69 with a cervical HPV16 infection that either progressed to CIN3+ or cleared (not recorded which). Incomplete CDR3 DNA: TGTGCCAGCAGACCAATAGCGGGAGTTGGGGAGACC. It is translated as CASRPIAGVGET. The full CDR3 reads CASRPIAGVGETQYF.